Sequencing of this TCR beta chain was carried out in a study of T cells after yellow fever vaccination. CDR3 length: 15 amino acids. Trimming shortened V by 7 bases and J by 2 bases, and 17 bases separated the two germline ends. The germline V gene has CDR1 MDHEN and CDR2 SYDVKM. A process of 5'RACE template switching, which added a universal primer site and UMIs, was used to make TCR cDNA. In TCRdb, the 5' RACE reads were re-called with MiXCR into one record per CDR3 protein. The sample lists fewer than 350,000 distinct CDR3 sequences; more than 8.5% were seen once. This clonotype turned up a few times.

This sample comprised PBMCs, obtained on the day of the first yellow fever vaccination. The V call is TRBV28, the J call TRBJ2-5; D tentatively reads TRBD1 or TRBD2 (5 bases each). This sequence was found in a man aged 18 to 30 who received the YFV17D yellow fever vaccine. Here the CDR3 reads CASKTLGDFQETQYF. The CDR3 nucleotides read TGTGCCAGCAAAACCCTGGGGGATTTTCAAGAGACCCAGTACTTC. Variable domain in full (rest from reference TRBV28 and TRBJ2-5): DVKVTQSSRYLVKRTGEKVFLECVQDMDHENMFWYRQDPGLGLRLIYFSYDVKMKEKGDIPEGYSVSREKKERFSLILESASTNQTSMYLCASKTLGDFQETQYFGPGTRLLVL.